Presented here are 29 T cell receptor beta chains from one specimen sequenced in a study of OX40 agonist ivuxolimab in advanced cancers. Here immunoSEQ multiplex PCR was the method, and the copy in TCRdb shows in-frame clones only, minus some. The sample has 95,000 to 150,000 clones, approximately 90% seen once. The specimen was CD4+ or CD8+ T cells sorted from blood, collected in a trial of the OX40 agonist ivuxolimab. These receptors were taken from an adult with an advanced solid tumor such as melanoma, head and neck, liver or kidney cancer.

The rearrangement joins TRBV6-5 to TRBJ2-1, with unresolved D. Trimming stripped 4 bases from V and 10 bases from J, with 8 bases between. Germline CDR1 is MNHEY and CDR2 is SVGAGI. This CDR3 contains 11 residues. The CDR3 loop reads CASSSSREQFF. The CDR3 region has the DNA TGTGCCAGCAGTTCCTCGCGCGAGCAGTTCTTC.

V is TRBV10-3 and J is TRBJ2-2; D gene ambiguous. The germline CDR1 and CDR2 sequences are ENHRY and SYGVKD. This CDR3 has 14 residues. With 7 bases removed from V and 0 bases from J, the gap between germline ends came to 9 bases. The CDR3: CAIKGRTNTGELFF. DNA for the CDR3: TGTGCCATCAAAGGCAGAACGAACACCGGGGAGCTGTTTTTT.

This chain joins TRBV7-9 and TRBJ2-5; 9 positions match TRBD2. The CDR3 covers 14 residues. J gave up 5 bases and V 5 bases, and 6 bases lay outside the gene matches. Germline CDR1 and CDR2: SEHNR and FQNEAQ (reference sequence). CDR3 loop: CASSPGLATETQYF. DNA of the CDR3: TGTGCCAGCAGCCCTGGACTAGCGACGGAGACCCAGTACTTC.

The chain is built from TRBV28 and TRBJ2-3; 11 bases are shared with TRBD2. Looked up from germline, CDR1 is MDHEN and CDR2 is SYDVKM. The CDR3 is 18 residues long. Trimming at V came to 1 base and at J to 4 bases, leaving 10 bases not matched to a gene. This chain's CDR3 is CASSLSYLAGGRADTQYF. Written as DNA, the CDR3 is TGTGCCAGCAGTTTATCCTATCTAGCGGGAGGTCGTGCAGATACGCAGTATTTT.

This sequence joins TRBV11-3 and TRBJ2-3; the match to TRBD2 covers 11 bases. CDR1 SGHNT and CDR2 YENEEA come from the germline V gene. The J segment lost 7 bases and the V segment lost 1 base, leaving 7 bases of the junction unmatched. This CDR3 is 16 amino acids long. The CDR3 region has the DNA TGTGCCAGCAGCTTAGGATCTAGCGGGAGGTCAAATACGCAGTATTTT. It is translated as CASSLGSSGRSNTQYF. Filled out from reference TRBV11-3 and TRBJ2-3, the complete variable domain reads EAGVVQSPRYKIIEKKQPVAFWCNPISGHNTLYWYLQNLGQGPELLIRYENEEAVDDSQLPKDRFSAERLKGVDSTLKIQPAELGDSAVYLCASSLGSSGRSNTQYFGPGTRLTVL.

The J gene is TRBJ2-3, the V gene TRBV6-4; D uncertain. V lost 2 bases, J lost 6 bases, and 12 bases lay in between. The CDR3 is made up of 14 amino acids. The germline gives CDR1 MRHNA, CDR2 SNTAGT. This CDR3 is CASSDRPPPDTQYF. CDR3 bases: TGTGCCAGCAGTGACAGGCCTCCCCCGGATACGCAGTATTTT.

The V gene is TRBV28, the J gene TRBJ1-1, with D tentatively TRBD1 (6 bases). V was trimmed by 5 bases and J by 3 bases, leaving 13 bases between them. The germline gives CDR1 MDHEN, CDR2 SYDVKM. This CDR3 comprises 14 residues. CDR3 nucleotide sequence: TGTGCCAGCAGTAGGCCTAGGGGGGACACTGAAGCTTTCTTT. This translates into CASSRPRGDTEAFF.

This clone came up once. The rearrangement joins TRBV19 to TRBJ1-1, with D possibly TRBD1 on 5 matching bases. V lost 6 bases and J 0 bases, leaving 17 bases between the germline ends. Germline CDR1 reads LNHDA; CDR2 reads SQIVND (reference sequence). The CDR3 spans 16 residues. The CDR3 bases are TGTGCCAGTAGGACAGAGGAGGTTAATATGAACACTGAAGCTTTCTTT. It specifies CASRTEEVNMNTEAFF.

The chain joins TRBV18 to TRBJ1-1; no reliable D call. The CDR3 sequence is 12 residues long. CDR1 KGHSH and CDR2 LQKENI come from the germline V gene. Trimming removed 5 bases at V and 0 bases at J, with 4 bases between. For the CDR3, the DNA is TGTGCCAGCTCAGGCATGAACACTGAAGCTTTCTTT. It is translated as CASSGMNTEAFF.

The J gene is TRBJ2-4, the V gene TRBV7-3; D is tentatively TRBD1 or TRBD2 (6 bases each). The CDR3 extends over 14 amino acids. Per the germline V gene, CDR1 is SGHTA and CDR2 is FQGTGA. Trimming left V 7 bases short and J 6 bases short, with 16 bases between. The CDR3 sequence is CASTQGGNVNIQYF. CDR3 in DNA: TGTGCCAGCACCCAAGGGGGGAACGTAAACATTCAGTACTTC.

This clone was found once. The genes are TRBV7-9 and TRBJ2-7, with D tentatively TRBD2 (6 bases). V dropped 0 bases and J dropped 1 base, with 10 bases sitting between them. The CDR3 sequence is 15 residues long. Germline CDR1 SEHNR, CDR2 FQNEAQ (reference sequence). The CDR3 is CASSLAGGTSYEQYF. The CDR3 nucleotides read TGTGCCAGCAGCTTAGCAGGTGGGACTTCCTACGAGCAGTACTTC.

This clone occurred once. The rearrangement links TRBV11-3 to TRBJ1-1; D not certain. Trimming took off 5 bases at V and 1 base at J, with 11 bases between the two ends. This CDR3 is built from 14 residues. The germline V gene encodes CDR1 SGHNT and CDR2 YENEEA. The CDR3 sequence: CASSPRGTNTEAFF. CDR3 nucleotide sequence: TGTGCCAGCAGCCCGAGAGGTACGAACACTGAAGCTTTCTTT.

The V and J genes are TRBV6-6 and TRBJ1-5; TRBD1 aligns across 8 bases. Germline V gives CDR1 MNHNY, CDR2 SVGAGI (reference sequence). This CDR3 has 14 amino acids. Trimming cost V 7 bases and J 7 bases; bases outside gene matches: 9. The DNA of the CDR3 is TGTGCCAGCATCCTCGACAGGGGCTACCAGCCCCAGCATTTT. This gives the protein CASILDRGYQPQHF.

The chain recombines TRBV27 with TRBJ1-2, with 9 nucleotides matching TRBD1. This CDR3 region has 15 residues. From germline, CDR1 is MNHEY and CDR2 SMNVEV (reference sequence). Unmatched junction bases numbered 5, after V lost 2 bases and J lost 4 bases. The CDR3 DNA reads as TGTGCCAGCAGTTTAAAGGGACAGGGTATCTATGGCTACACCTTC. Its translation is CASSLKGQGIYGYTF.

The chain uses TRBV6-1 and TRBJ1-1; D is uncertain. V gave up 7 bases and J gave up 2 bases, with 8 bases separating them. The germline CDR1 and CDR2 sequences are MNHNS and SASEGT. The CDR3 loop spans 12 amino acids. The CDR3 DNA sequence: TGTGCCAGCATGGGAATCAACACTGAAGCTTTCTTT. Amino acids: CASMGINTEAFF.

The rearrangement uses TRBV28 and TRBJ2-7, with TRBD2 identical over 7 bases. The CDR3 spans 17 residues. Germline CDR1 reads MDHEN; CDR2 reads SYDVKM. J was trimmed by 7 bases and V by 3 bases; bases with no gene match: 18. CDR3 protein: CASSLGGVGFESREQYF. The CDR3 bases are TGTGCCAGCAGTTTGGGGGGGGTGGGATTCGAGTCAAGGGAGCAGTACTTC. Complete variable domain (other parts from reference TRBV28 and TRBJ2-7): DVKVTQSSRYLVKRTGEKVFLECVQDMDHENMFWYRQDPGLGLRLIYFSYDVKMKEKGDIPEGYSVSREKKERFSLILESASTNQTSMYLCASSLGGVGFESREQYFGPGTRLTVT.

The genes are TRBV28 and TRBJ2-7; 9 bases align to TRBD2. Germline trimming cut 7 bases from V and 2 bases from J; bases unmatched to any gene: 9. The CDR3 spans 15 residues. The germline V gene encodes CDR1 MDHEN and CDR2 SYDVKM. In DNA, the CDR3 is TGTGCCAGCACCAACCGAGGGACTAGCCCCTACGAGCAGTACTTC. It is translated as CASTNRGTSPYEQYF.

This clone came up a few times. The chain links TRBV10-3 to TRBJ1-5; weak D call: TRBD1 (5 bases). Trimming pared 6 bases from V and 9 bases from J, leaving 12 bases between. The CDR3 runs to 12 residues. CDR1 is ENHRY, CDR2 SYGVKD, per germline. CDR3 region: CAISYDSGPQHF. The CDR3 DNA reads as TGTGCCATCAGCTATGACAGTGGGCCCCAGCATTTT.

This sequence joins TRBV7-9 and TRBJ1-5, with TRBD1 matching over 8 bases. The germline CDR1 and CDR2 sequences are SEHNR and FQNEAQ (reference sequence). Germline trimming cut 6 bases from V and 4 bases from J; bases unmatched to any gene: 8. The CDR3 totals 15 residues. The CDR3 here is CASSFMDRENQPQHF. The CDR3 bases are TGTGCCAGCAGTTTTATGGACAGGGAAAATCAGCCCCAGCATTTT.

The chain links TRBV18 to TRBJ1-4; TRBD1 matches 9 bases. The ends lost 0 bases at V and 6 bases at J; junction bases unmatched: 2. This CDR3 region has 15 residues. Germline assignment: CDR1 KGHSH and CDR2 LQKENI. CDR3 in amino acids: CASSPPRTGDEKLFF. The CDR3 DNA reads as TGTGCCAGCTCACCACCGAGGACAGGGGATGAAAAACTGTTTTTT.

The rearrangement uses TRBV9 and TRBJ1-4; D not resolved. The V end was cut by 3 bases, the J end by 8 bases, with 14 bases between. The CDR3 consists of 14 residues. The germline V gene encodes CDR1 SGDLS and CDR2 YYNGEE. The chain's CDR3 is CASSALRTAEKLFF. DNA for the CDR3: TGTGCCAGCAGCGCGCTGCGGACGGCAGAAAAACTGTTTTTT.

Turning to this clone: This same CDR3 is encoded by further DNA sequences in the sample. J is TRBJ2-4 and V is TRBV19; 11 bases line up with TRBD2. Germline values: CDR1 LNHDA, CDR2 SQIVND (reference sequence). The trim removed 7 bases at V and 0 bases at J, leaving 5 bases unmatched. CDR3 length: 16 amino acids. The chain's CDR3 is CASTLAGGLAKNIQYF. Here the CDR3 DNA reads TGTGCCAGTACTCTAGCGGGAGGACTAGCCAAAAACATTCAGTACTTC.

This clone came up a few times. DNA for the CDR3: TGTGCCATCAGTGACCCCGGGGCTAGCACTTCCTACGAGCAGTACTTC. Translated, it gives CAISDPGASTSYEQYF. The V and J genes are TRBV10-3 and TRBJ2-7; D may match TRBD1 or TRBD2 (5 bases each). V lost 3 bases and J lost 1, with 16 bases in between. Germline V gene data show CDR1 as ENHRY and CDR2 as SYGVKD. There are 16 residues in the CDR3.

This chain links TRBV9 with TRBJ2-5; D possibly matches TRBD1 or TRBD2 (6 bases each). CDR3 length: 16 amino acids. V was trimmed by 3 bases and J by 3 bases, leaving 18 bases between them. The V gene's germline CDR1 is SGDLS and CDR2 YYNGEE. In DNA, the CDR3 is TGTGCCAGCAGCGCAGATGCAGGGGTAGCGGAAGAGACCCAGTACTTC. It encodes CASSADAGVAEETQYF. Combining the CDR3 with reference TRBV9 and TRBJ2-5 gives the whole variable domain DSGVTQTPKHLITATGQRVTLRCSPRSGDLSVYWYQQSLDQGLQFLIQYYNGEERAKGNILERFSAQQFPDLHSELNLSSLELGDSALYFCASSADAGVAEETQYFGPGTRLLVL.

The chain uses TRBV4-1 and TRBJ1-2; 7 bases line up with TRBD1. V shed 4 bases, J shed 0 bases, and the junction held 5 bases outside the gene matches. The CDR3 sequence is 15 residues long. Germline V gene sequence: CDR1 MGHRA, CDR2 YSYEKL. CDR3 coding DNA: TGCGCCAGCAGCCGAGGGACAGAGACTAACTATGGCTACACCTTC. Translated: CASSRGTETNYGYTF.

The V call is TRBV28, the J call TRBJ2-1, with a tentative D call TRBD1 (5 bases). CDR3 size: 14 residues. Trimming left V 3 bases short and J 7 bases short, with 13 bases between. CDR1 is MDHEN, CDR2 SYDVKM, per germline. CDR3 nucleotide sequence: TGTGCCAGCAGTTTCCTTCTTAAGGGGAATGAGCAGTTCTTC. It specifies CASSFLLKGNEQFF.

This chain joins TRBV6-5 and TRBJ2-1; 7 nucleotides line up with TRBD1. This CDR3 comprises 16 residues. Germline values: CDR1 MNHEY, CDR2 SVGAGI. The V gene end was trimmed by 2 bases and the J gene end by 7 bases; junction bases not matched to a gene: 11. CDR3 coding DNA: TGTGCCAGCAGTTACCCCCCGAGACAGGGACGGAATGAGCAGTTCTTC. Translating gives CASSYPPRQGRNEQFF.

The chain has TRBV6-5 and TRBJ1-1; 7 bases map to TRBD1. Per germline, CDR1 MNHEY and CDR2 SVGAGI. V lost 2 bases, J lost 7 bases, and 10 bases stayed unmatched. There are 15 residues in the CDR3. CDR3 sequence: CASSYRRGREDEAFF. CDR3 in DNA: TGTGCCAGCAGTTACCGGAGGGGGCGAGAGGATGAAGCTTTCTTT.

This clone showed up just once. Its ends do not fully match the called genes, so a read error is possible. The chain carries TRBV7-8 and TRBJ1-1, with 8 nucleotides matching TRBD1. Germline V gives CDR1 SGHVS, CDR2 FQNEAQ. The CDR3 runs to 11 residues. CDR3 nucleotide sequence: TGTGCCAGCAGCTTAGGGACAGGGCTCACGTTT. As protein: CASSLGTGLTF.